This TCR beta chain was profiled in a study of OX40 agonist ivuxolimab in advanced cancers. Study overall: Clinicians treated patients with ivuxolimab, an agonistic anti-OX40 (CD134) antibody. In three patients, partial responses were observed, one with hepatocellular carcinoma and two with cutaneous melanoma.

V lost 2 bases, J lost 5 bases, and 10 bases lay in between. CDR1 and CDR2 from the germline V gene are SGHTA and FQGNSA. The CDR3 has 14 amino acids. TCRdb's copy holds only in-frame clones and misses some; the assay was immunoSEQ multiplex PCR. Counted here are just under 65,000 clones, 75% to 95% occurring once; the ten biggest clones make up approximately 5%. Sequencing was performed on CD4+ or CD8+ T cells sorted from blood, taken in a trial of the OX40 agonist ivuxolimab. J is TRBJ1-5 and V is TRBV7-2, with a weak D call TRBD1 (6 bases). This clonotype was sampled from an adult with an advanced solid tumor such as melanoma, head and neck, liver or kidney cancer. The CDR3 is CASSLMAGDQPQHF. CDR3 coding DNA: TGTGCCAGCAGCTTAATGGCAGGGGATCAGCCCCAGCATTTT.